This TCR beta chain was sequenced for a study of blood T cell repertoires in COVID-19. Study details: Acute and convalescent COVID-19 samples came from the United States, Italy and Spain. PBMCs, B-cell-depleted T cells, or T cells provided the cDNA or gDNA that made up the material.

The germline CDR1 and CDR2 sequences are MNHEY and SVGEGT. Between the trimmed V and J ends, which lost 6 bases and 0 bases, there was a span of 11 bases. This CDR3 has 14 residues. This clone was recorded a few times. Under the authors' procedure: The assay estimated nucleated cells by amplifying reference gene primers. Libraries were prepared by immunoSEQ multiplex PCR; TCRdb keeps only in-frame clonotypes and omits some of them. V and J calls and clone size are given by that table; D and trimming were obtained from the DNA. The sample carries over 120,000 clones, less than 80% recorded once. Specimen: peripheral blood. The clonotype originates from a woman aged 80 or older with active or convalescent COVID-19. The chain recombines TRBV6-2 or TRBV6-3 with TRBJ1-1; tentatively, D is TRBD1 (6 bases). CDR3 sequence (DNA): TGTGCCAGCAGCGGGACAACCCTGAACACTGAAGCTTTCTTT. This translates into CASSGTTLNTEAFF.